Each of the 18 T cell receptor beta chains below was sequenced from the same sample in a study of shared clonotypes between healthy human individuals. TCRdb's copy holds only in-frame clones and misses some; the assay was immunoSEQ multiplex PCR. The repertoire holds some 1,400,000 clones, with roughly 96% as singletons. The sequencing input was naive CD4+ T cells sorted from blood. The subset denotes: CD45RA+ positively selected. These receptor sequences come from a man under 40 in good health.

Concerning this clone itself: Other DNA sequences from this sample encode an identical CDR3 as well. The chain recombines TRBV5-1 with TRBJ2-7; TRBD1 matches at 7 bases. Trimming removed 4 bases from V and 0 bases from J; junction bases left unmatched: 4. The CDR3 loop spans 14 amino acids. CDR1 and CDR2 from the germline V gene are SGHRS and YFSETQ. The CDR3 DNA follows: TGCGCCAGCAGCCGGGACAGCCTCTCCTACGAGCAGTACTTC. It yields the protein CASSRDSLSYEQYF.

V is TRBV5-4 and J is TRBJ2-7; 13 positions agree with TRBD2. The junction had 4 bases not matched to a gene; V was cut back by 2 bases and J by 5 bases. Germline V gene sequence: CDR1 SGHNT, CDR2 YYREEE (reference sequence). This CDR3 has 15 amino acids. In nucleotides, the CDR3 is TGTGCCAGCAGCTTCTGGACTAGCGGGAGCGACGAGCAGTACTTC. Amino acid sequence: CASSFWTSGSDEQYF. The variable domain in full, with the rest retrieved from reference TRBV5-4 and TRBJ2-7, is ETGVTQSPTHLIKTRGQQVTLRCSSQSGHNTVSWYQQALGQGPQFIFQYYREEENGRGNFPPRFSGLQFPNYSSELNVNALELDDSALYLCASSFWTSGSDEQYFGPGTRLTVT.

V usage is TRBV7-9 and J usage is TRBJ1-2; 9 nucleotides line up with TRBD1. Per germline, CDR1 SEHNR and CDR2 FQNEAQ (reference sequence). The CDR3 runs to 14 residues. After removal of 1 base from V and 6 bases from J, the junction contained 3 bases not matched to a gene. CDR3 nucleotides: TGTGCCAGCAGCTTAGGTCGGGACAGGGATGGCTACACCTTC. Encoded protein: CASSLGRDRDGYTF.

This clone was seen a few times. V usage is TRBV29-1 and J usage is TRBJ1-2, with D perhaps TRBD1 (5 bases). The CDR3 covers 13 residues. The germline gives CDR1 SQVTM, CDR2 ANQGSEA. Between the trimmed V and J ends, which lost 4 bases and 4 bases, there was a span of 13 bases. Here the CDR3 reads CSVVEGPSYGYTF. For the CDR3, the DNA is TGCAGCGTTGTTGAGGGGCCGAGCTATGGCTACACCTTC.

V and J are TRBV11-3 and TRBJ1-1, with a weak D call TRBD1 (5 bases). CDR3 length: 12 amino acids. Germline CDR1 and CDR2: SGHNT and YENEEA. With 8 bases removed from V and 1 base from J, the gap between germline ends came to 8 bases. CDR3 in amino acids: CASQGRNTEAFF. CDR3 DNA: TGTGCCAGCCAGGGACGGAACACTGAAGCTTTCTTT.

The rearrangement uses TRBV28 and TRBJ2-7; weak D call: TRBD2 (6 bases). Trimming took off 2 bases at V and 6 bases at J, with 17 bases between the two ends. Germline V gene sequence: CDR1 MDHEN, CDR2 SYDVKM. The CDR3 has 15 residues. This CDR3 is CASSLIASASSEQYF. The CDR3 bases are TGTGCCAGCAGTTTAATTGCTAGCGCGTCTAGCGAGCAGTACTTC.

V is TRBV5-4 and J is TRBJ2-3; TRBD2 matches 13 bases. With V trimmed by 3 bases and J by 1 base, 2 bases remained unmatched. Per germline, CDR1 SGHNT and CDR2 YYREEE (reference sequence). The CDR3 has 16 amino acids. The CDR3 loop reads CASSYGLAGGTDTQYF. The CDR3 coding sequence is TGTGCCAGCAGCTACGGACTAGCGGGAGGCACAGATACGCAGTATTTT.

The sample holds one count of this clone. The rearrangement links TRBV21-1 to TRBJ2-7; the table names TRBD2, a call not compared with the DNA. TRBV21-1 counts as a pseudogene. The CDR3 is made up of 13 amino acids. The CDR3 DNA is TGTGCCAGCAGCAACTTGCGGAACTACGAGCAGTACTTC. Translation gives CASSNLRNYEQYF.

The CDR3 protein is CASSLQGVYNEQFF. The DNA of the CDR3 is TGTGCCAGCTCCCTGCAGGGGGTTTACAATGAGCAGTTCTTC. The chain recombines TRBV6-5 with TRBJ2-1; 7 positions match TRBD1. With 8 bases clipped from V and 4 bases from J, the junction kept 8 bases outside the gene matches. The CDR3 covers 14 residues. Germline V gives CDR1 MNHEY, CDR2 SVGAGI.

The CDR3 coding sequence is TGTGCCAGCAGCCCCGGGGGACATAGGAACACCGGGGAGCTGTTTTTT. Protein sequence: CASSPGGHRNTGELFF. The chain is built from TRBV28 and TRBJ2-2; D may match TRBD1 or TRBD2 (6 bases each). Trimming took 6 bases from V and 1 from J, leaving 15 bases between them. The germline V gene encodes CDR1 MDHEN and CDR2 SYDVKM. The CDR3 runs 16 residues.

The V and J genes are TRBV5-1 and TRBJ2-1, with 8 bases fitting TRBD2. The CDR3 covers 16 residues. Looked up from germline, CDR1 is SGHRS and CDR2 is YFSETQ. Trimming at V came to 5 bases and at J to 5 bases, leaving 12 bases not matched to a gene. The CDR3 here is CASRRWQLAENNEQFF. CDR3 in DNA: TGCGCCAGCAGAAGATGGCAACTAGCGGAAAACAATGAGCAGTTCTTC.

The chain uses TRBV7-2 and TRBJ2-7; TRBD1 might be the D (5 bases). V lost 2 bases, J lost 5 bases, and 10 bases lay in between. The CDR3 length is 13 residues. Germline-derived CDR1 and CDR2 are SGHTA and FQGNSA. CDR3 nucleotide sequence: TGTGCCAGCAGCTTACAGGGTAAAGACGAGCAGTACTTC. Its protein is CASSLQGKDEQYF.

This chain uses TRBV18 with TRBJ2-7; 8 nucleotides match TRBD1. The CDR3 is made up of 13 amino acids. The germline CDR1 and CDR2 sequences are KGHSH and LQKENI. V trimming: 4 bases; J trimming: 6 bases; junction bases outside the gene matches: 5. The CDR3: CASSLSRGLEQYF. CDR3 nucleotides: TGTGCCAGCTCACTTTCCAGGGGGCTCGAGCAGTACTTC.

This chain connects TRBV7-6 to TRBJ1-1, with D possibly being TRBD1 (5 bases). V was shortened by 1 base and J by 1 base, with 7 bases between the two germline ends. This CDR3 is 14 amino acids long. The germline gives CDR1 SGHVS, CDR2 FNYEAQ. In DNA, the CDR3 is TGTGCCAGCAGCTTAGTAGGGGAGAACACTGAAGCTTTCTTT. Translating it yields CASSLVGENTEAFF.

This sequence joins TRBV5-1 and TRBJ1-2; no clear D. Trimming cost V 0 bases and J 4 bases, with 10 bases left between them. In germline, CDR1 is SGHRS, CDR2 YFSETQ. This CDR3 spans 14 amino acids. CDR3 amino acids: CASSLVRDPYGYTF. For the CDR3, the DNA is TGCGCCAGCAGCTTGGTTCGGGATCCCTATGGCTACACCTTC.

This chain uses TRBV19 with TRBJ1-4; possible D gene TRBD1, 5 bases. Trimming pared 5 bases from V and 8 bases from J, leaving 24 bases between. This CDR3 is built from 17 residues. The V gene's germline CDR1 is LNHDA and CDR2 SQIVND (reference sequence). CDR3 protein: CASSPPTSVGGKEKLFF. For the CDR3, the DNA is TGTGCCAGTAGTCCCCCGACGTCGGTGGGGGGAAAAGAAAAACTGTTTTTT.

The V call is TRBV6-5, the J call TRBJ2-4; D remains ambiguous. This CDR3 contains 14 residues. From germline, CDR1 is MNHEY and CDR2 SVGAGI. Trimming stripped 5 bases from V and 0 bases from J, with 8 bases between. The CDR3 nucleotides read TGTGCCAGCAGTCAGTCGGTAGCCAAAAACATTCAGTACTTC. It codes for CASSQSVAKNIQYF.

CDR3 in amino acids: CASSSPTPIPNQPQHF. The CDR3 region has the DNA TGTGCCAGCAGCTCCCCCACCCCGATCCCTAATCAGCCCCAGCATTTT. V and J are TRBV28 and TRBJ1-5; unclear D gene. The CDR3 has 16 amino acids. Looked up from germline, CDR1 is MDHEN and CDR2 is SYDVKM. Trimming stripped 6 bases from V and 4 bases from J, with 19 bases between.